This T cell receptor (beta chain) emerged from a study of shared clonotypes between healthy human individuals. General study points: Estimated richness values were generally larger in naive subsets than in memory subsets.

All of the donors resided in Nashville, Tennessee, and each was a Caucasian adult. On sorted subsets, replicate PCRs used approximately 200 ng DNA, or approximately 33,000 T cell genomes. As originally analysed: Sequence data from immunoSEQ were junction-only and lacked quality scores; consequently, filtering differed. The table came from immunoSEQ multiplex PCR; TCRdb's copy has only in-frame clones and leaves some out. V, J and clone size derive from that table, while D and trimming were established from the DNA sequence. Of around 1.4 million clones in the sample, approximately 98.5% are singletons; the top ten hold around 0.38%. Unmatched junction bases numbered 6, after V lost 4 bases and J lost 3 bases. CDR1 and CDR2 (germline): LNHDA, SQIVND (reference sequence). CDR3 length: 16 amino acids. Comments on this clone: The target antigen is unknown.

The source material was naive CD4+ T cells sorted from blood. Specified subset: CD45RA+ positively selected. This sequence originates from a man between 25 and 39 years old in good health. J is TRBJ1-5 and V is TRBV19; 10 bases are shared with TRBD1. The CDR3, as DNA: TGTGCCAGTAGTAACCGGGACAGGGGATACAATCAGCCCCAGCATTTT. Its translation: CASSNRDRGYNQPQHF.